Listed below are T cell receptor beta chains from one sample, sequenced in a study of cytomegalovirus exposure and HLA in healthy donors. Sequenced by immunoSEQ multiplex PCR; TCRdb stores in-frame clones only, minus some. The sample has some 140,000 clones, roughly three quarters seen once. Sample: PBMCs. These receptors were taken from a woman in her sixties or seventies in good health and CMV-seronegative. CDR3s include the opening cysteine and the closing phenylalanine or tryptophan. Each record gives: CDR3 DNA, CDR3 protein, D gene, V gene, J gene, clone size. A D gene is named only where the DNA matches it firmly. Only part of the rows carry a size: once, few, many, or a class if the clone is expanded.

DNA: TGTGCCAGCAGCCAGGGACTTCCAAACAATGAGCAGTTCTTC
CDR3: CASSQGLPNNEQFF
D: .
V: TRBV7-9
J: TRBJ2-1
size: .

DNA: TGCGCCAGCAGCTTGGGCCCCGTGGCGGGGGGCGTTACTGAAGCTTTCTTT
CDR3: CASSLGPVAGGVTEAFF
D: .
V: TRBV5-1
J: TRBJ1-1
size: .

DNA: TGCGCCAGTCAGCGGTGGGGAAGTCCTGAAGCCTTCTTT
CDR3: CASQRWGSPEAFF
D: .
V: TRBV5-1
J: TRBJ1-1
size: once

DNA: TGTGCCATCAGTGAGATAATTCGGGCTGAAGCTTTCTTT
CDR3: CAISEIIRAEAFF
D: .
V: TRBV10-3
J: TRBJ1-1
size: .

DNA: TGTGCCAGCATACCGGGACAGACTCTCTACAATGAGCAGTTCTTC
CDR3: CASIPGQTLYNEQFF
D: TRBD1
V: TRBV28
J: TRBJ2-1
size: .

DNA: TGTGCCAGCTCACCACCGAGCAGGGGGCGTAGCACTGAAGCTTTCTTT
CDR3: CASSPPSRGRSTEAFF
D: TRBD1
V: TRBV18
J: TRBJ1-1
size: .

DNA: TGTGCCAGAACGACTAGCGGGAGGGCTCAAGAGACCCAGTACTTC
CDR3: CARTTSGRAQETQYF
D: TRBD2
V: TRBV7-3
J: TRBJ2-5
size: .

DNA: TGTGCCAGTAGTACGGGGAATTCACCCCTCCACTTT
CDR3: CASSTGNSPLHF
D: .
V: TRBV19
J: TRBJ1-6
size: .

DNA: TGCGCCAGCAGCGTTTTGACGGGAGGAAGGCAGGACGAGCAGTACTTC
CDR3: CASSVLTGGRQDEQYF
D: TRBD2
V: TRBV5-1
J: TRBJ2-7
size: .

DNA: TGTGCCTGGAAGAGGGGGACTGAAGCTTTCTTT
CDR3: CAWKRGTEAFF
D: .
V: TRBV30
J: TRBJ1-1
size: .

DNA: TGCGCCAGCAGCTTGGCCCACTCTGGGGCCAACGTCCTGACTTTC
CDR3: CASSLAHSGANVLTF
D: .
V: TRBV5-1
J: TRBJ2-6
size: .

DNA: TGTGCCAGTAGTATGCAGGGCTACGAGCAGTACTTC
CDR3: CASSMQGYEQYF
D: .
V: TRBV19
J: TRBJ2-7
size: .

DNA: TGCAGCGTTGAAGGTTCACCTATTAGCACAGATACGCAGTATTTT
CDR3: CSVEGSPISTDTQYF
D: .
V: TRBV29-1
J: TRBJ2-3
size: .

DNA: TGTGCCAGCAGCCAATTGAAGAGTCCTAGCACAGATACGCAGTATTTT
CDR3: CASSQLKSPSTDTQYF
D: .
V: TRBV14
J: TRBJ2-3
size: once

DNA: TGTGCCAGCAGCCAACAGGGGGCGAGAGGCTACACCTTC
CDR3: CASSQQGARGYTF
D: TRBD1
V: TRBV11-1
J: TRBJ1-2
size: .

DNA: TGTGCCAGCAGTTCGCCGACAGGTGGAGGAGGAGCTTTCTTT
CDR3: CASSSPTGGGGAFF
D: .
V: TRBV27
J: TRBJ1-1
size: .

DNA: TGTGCCAGCAGTTCCCAAAGCACAGATACGCAGTATTTT
CDR3: CASSSQSTDTQYF
D: .
V: TRBV27
J: TRBJ2-3
size: .

DNA: TGTGCCAGCAGCTCTAGGACAGATGAAGCTTTCTTT
CDR3: CASSSRTDEAFF
D: .
V: TRBV7-9
J: TRBJ1-1
size: .

DNA: TGCGCCAGCAGCCCCCAAGCCGGGACAGCGTACTACGAGCAGTACTTC
CDR3: CASSPQAGTAYYEQYF
D: TRBD1
V: TRBV5-1
J: TRBJ2-7
size: few

DNA: TGTGCCAGCAGCTTAGAGACTAGCGTGGCCAAAAACATTCAGTACTTC
CDR3: CASSLETSVAKNIQYF
D: TRBD2
V: TRBV7-9
J: TRBJ2-4
size: once

DNA: TGTGCCAGCAGCTCGGGGACAGGGGGTGGCTATGGCTACACCTTC
CDR3: CASSSGTGGGYGYTF
D: TRBD1
V: TRBV6-5
J: TRBJ1-2
size: .

DNA: TGCGCCAGCAGCTTGGGGGGGGACAGGGTGAATGAAAAACTGTTTTTT
CDR3: CASSLGGDRVNEKLFF
D: TRBD1
V: TRBV5-1
J: TRBJ1-4
size: .

DNA: TGTGCCTCTCATCGGGGGATTTATGGAAACACCATATATTTT
CDR3: CASHRGIYGNTIYF
D: .
V: TRBV19
J: TRBJ1-3
size: .

DNA: TGTGCCAGCAGCCCAGGGGTCCTCCGCGAGCAGTACTTC
CDR3: CASSPGVLREQYF
D: .
V: TRBV7-2
J: TRBJ2-7
size: .

DNA: TGTGCCAGCAGTGAAGGAGACAGGAACTATGGCTACACCTTC
CDR3: CASSEGDRNYGYTF
D: .
V: TRBV2
J: TRBJ1-2
size: .

DNA: TGCGCCAGCAGCTTGCAGGCGACCTCTGGGGCCAACGTCCTGACTTTC
CDR3: CASSLQATSGANVLTF
D: .
V: TRBV5-1
J: TRBJ2-6
size: .

DNA: TGCAGCGCTGTCCCTAGCGGGGGGTCTTCTTACGAGCAGTACTTC
CDR3: CSAVPSGGSSYEQYF
D: TRBD2
V: TRBV29-1
J: TRBJ2-7
size: few

DNA: TGCAGCGTTGGCCCTAATACGGGGGACACTGAAGCTTTCTTT
CDR3: CSVGPNTGDTEAFF
D: .
V: TRBV29-1
J: TRBJ1-1
size: once

DNA: TGTGCCAGCAGTTTAAGGGGTTCCTACGAGCAGTACTTC
CDR3: CASSLRGSYEQYF
D: .
V: TRBV27
J: TRBJ2-7
size: .

DNA: TGCAGCGTTGAAGACGGGGATCCGAACTATGGCTACACCTTC
CDR3: CSVEDGDPNYGYTF
D: .
V: TRBV29-1
J: TRBJ1-2
size: .

DNA: TGTGCCAGCTCAAATATCCCCGGGACAGGGTCCTACGAGCAGTACTTC
CDR3: CASSNIPGTGSYEQYF
D: TRBD1
V: TRBV18
J: TRBJ2-7
size: once

DNA: TGTGCCAGCACCCCAGGGTCTTTCTACTACGAGCAGTACTTC
CDR3: CASTPGSFYYEQYF
D: .
V: TRBV6-1
J: TRBJ2-7
size: once

DNA: TGTGCCAGCAGCCCTGGACTAGCGGGGACAGGCACCGGGGAGCTGTTTTTT
CDR3: CASSPGLAGTGTGELFF
D: TRBD2
V: TRBV7-2
J: TRBJ2-2
size: once